The clone carrying this T cell receptor (beta chain) was seen a handful of times. Its antigen is not known. The data were obtained in a study of T-cell memory formation after mild COVID-19. Turning to the study itself: TCR clusters were largely donor specific.

The CDR3 consists of 14 residues. The germline V gene has CDR1 SGHRS and CDR2 YFSETQ. V was clipped by 5 bases and J by 3 bases, with 11 bases between them. The study's findings and limits: The study found contracting CD4+ clones mainly in CM and EM and contracting CD8+ clones in EMRA. Pre-infection memory carried some responding clones, suggesting that cross-reactive memory joined.

5'RACE with constant-segment primers yielded barcoded, UMI-tagged TCR alpha and TCR beta cDNA libraries. MiXCR was run by TCRdb on the 5' RACE reads, yielding one entry per CDR3 protein. This sample carries around 300,000 distinct CDR3 sequences, over 10% of them seen once, and the ten largest clones take about a fifth. Material for sequencing was PBMCs or a T cell subset sorted from them (not recorded which). This TCR derives from a young man who had mild COVID-19 (a few samples of this study predate the infection). Cell type and time point are not known. The chain combines TRBV5-1 with TRBJ2-2; the D is unclear. The CDR3 loop is CASRETTDTGELFF. CDR3 in DNA: TGCGCCAGCAGGGAGACAACCGACACCGGGGAGCTGTTTTTT.